The clone carrying this T cell receptor (beta chain) has only one observation. This entry is derived from a study of blood T cell repertoires in COVID-19. Study background: Researchers got acute and convalescent COVID-19 samples from the United States, Italy and Spain. T cells, B-cell-depleted T cells, or PBMCs provided the cDNA or gDNA that served as material.

CDR1 and CDR2 from the germline V gene are SGHNT and YYREEE (reference sequence). The CDR3 contains 14 residues. The J segment lost 4 bases and the V segment lost 4 bases, leaving 4 bases of the junction unmatched. Study processing details: By means of reference gene primer amplification, nucleated cell counts were estimated. The repertoire was sequenced with immunoSEQ multiplex PCR; TCRdb's copy has only in-frame clones and lacks some. D and trimming come from the DNA, and the V and J calls and clone size come from that table. In the table there are 200,000 to 300,000 clones, about 90% of which are singletons.

Input material: peripheral blood. The receptor was isolated from a young man with active or convalescent COVID-19. The chain is built from TRBV5-4 and TRBJ1-2; TRBD1 matches 10 bases. The CDR3 coding sequence is TGTGCCAGCAGCCGGGACAGGGGTAGCTATGGCTACACCTTC. Its protein product is CASSRDRGSYGYTF.